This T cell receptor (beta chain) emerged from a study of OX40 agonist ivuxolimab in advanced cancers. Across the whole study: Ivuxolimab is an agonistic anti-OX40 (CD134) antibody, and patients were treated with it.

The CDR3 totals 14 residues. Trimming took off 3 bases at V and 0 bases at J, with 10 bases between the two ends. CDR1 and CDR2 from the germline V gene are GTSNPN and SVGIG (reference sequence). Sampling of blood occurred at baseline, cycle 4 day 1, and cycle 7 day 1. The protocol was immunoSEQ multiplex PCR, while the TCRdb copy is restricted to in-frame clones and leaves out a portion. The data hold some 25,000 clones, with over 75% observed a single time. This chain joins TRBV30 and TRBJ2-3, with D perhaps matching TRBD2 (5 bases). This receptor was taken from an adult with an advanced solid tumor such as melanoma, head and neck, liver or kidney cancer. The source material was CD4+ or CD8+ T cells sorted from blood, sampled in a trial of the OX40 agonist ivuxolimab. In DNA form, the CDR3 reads TGTGCCTGGAGCGGGATCACTAGCACAGATACGCAGTATTTT. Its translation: CAWSGITSTDTQYF.